The 7 T cell receptor beta chains below all came from one sample that was sequenced in a study of OX40 agonist ivuxolimab in advanced cancers. The method was immunoSEQ multiplex PCR; TCRdb's version includes in-frame clones alone and lacks a portion of them. Among fewer than 35,000 clones listed, 90% to 95% were seen once. Specimen: CD4+ or CD8+ T cells sorted from blood, collected in a trial of the OX40 agonist ivuxolimab. The source of these receptors is an adult with an advanced solid tumor such as melanoma, head and neck, liver or kidney cancer.

This clone was seen a single time. The chain employs TRBV11-2 and TRBJ1-4; D may be TRBD1 (6 bases). This CDR3 has 15 amino acids. The germline V and J ends were trimmed by 5 bases and 7 bases, with 17 bases remaining between them. Germline CDR1 and CDR2: SGHAT and FQNNGV. CDR3 nucleotide sequence: TGTGCCAGCAGCCCACGGAAGGGGGGCGGTGAAAAACTGTTTTTT. Translating gives CASSPRKGGGEKLFF.

This clone appeared a single time. V is TRBV7-9 and J is TRBJ1-5; TRBD1 might be the D (6 bases). Germline V gene sequence: CDR1 SEHNR, CDR2 FQNEAQ (reference sequence). The CDR3 is 13 residues long. Deletions cut 1 base from V and 7 bases from J, with 8 bases between. The CDR3 DNA is TGTGCCAGCAGCTTAGACGGGGGCCAGCCCCAGCATTTT. The encoded protein is CASSLDGGQPQHF.

The gene calls are TRBV5-4 and TRBJ1-1, with a possible D match to TRBD1 (6 bases). Germline V gives CDR1 SGHNT, CDR2 YYREEE (reference sequence). This CDR3 spans 12 amino acids. Trimming cost V 9 bases and J 3 bases, with 12 bases left between them. CDR3 DNA: TGTGCCACCAAGACAGGTTACACTGAAGCTTTCTTT. Translation: CATKTGYTEAFF.

V is TRBV7-9 and J is TRBJ2-7, with a weak D call TRBD2 (6 bases). Trimming left V 10 bases short and J 5 bases short, with 24 bases between. CDR1 and CDR2 (germline): SEHNR, FQNEAQ (reference sequence). There are 15 residues in the CDR3. The CDR3 loop is CAIESLAEGIDEQYF. DNA for the CDR3: TGTGCCATCGAGTCATTAGCGGAGGGGATCGACGAGCAGTACTTC.

V and J are TRBV9 and TRBJ2-7; 7 bases fit TRBD2. CDR1 and CDR2 (germline): SGDLS, YYNGEE. This CDR3 has 15 residues. V shed 4 bases and J 4 bases; nucleotides not matched to a gene: 11. CDR3 in amino acids: CASSPSTSVRYEQYF. The CDR3 bases are TGTGCCAGCAGCCCATCCACTAGCGTGCGGTACGAGCAGTACTTC. Drawing the rest from reference TRBV9 and TRBJ2-7, the complete variable domain is DSGVTQTPKHLITATGQRVTLRCSPRSGDLSVYWYQQSLDQGLQFLIQYYNGEERAKGNILERFSAQQFPDLHSELNLSSLELGDSALYFCASSPSTSVRYEQYFGPGTRLTVT.

The chain carries TRBV19 and TRBJ1-1; D remains ambiguous. Germline V lookup: CDR1 LNHDA, CDR2 SQIVND (reference sequence). The CDR3 is made up of 12 amino acids. Deletions cut 10 bases from V and 7 bases from J, with 16 bases between. The CDR3 DNA is TGTGCCATCAAGGTGGGGTCCGGTGAAGCTTTCTTT. It translates to CAIKVGSGEAFF. The full variable domain, in which reference TRBV19 and TRBJ1-1 provide the parts outside the CDR3, is DGGITQSPKYLFRKEGQNVTLSCEQNLNHDAMYWYRQDPGQGLRLIYYSQIVNDFQKGDIAEGYSVSREKKESFPLTVTSAQKNPTAFYLCAIKVGSGEAFFGQGTRLTVV.

The rearrangement joins TRBV7-9 to TRBJ2-1; D uncertain. This CDR3 spans 15 amino acids. Trimming shortened V by 5 bases and J by 4 bases, and 15 bases separated the two germline ends. CDR1 is SEHNR, CDR2 FQNEAQ, per germline (reference sequence). The CDR3 here is CASSGPSASYNEQFF. The CDR3 DNA is TGTGCCAGCAGCGGGCCCTCGGCCAGTTACAATGAGCAGTTCTTC. The full variable domain, completed using reference TRBV7-9 and TRBJ2-1, is DTGVSQNPRHKITKRGQNVTFRCDPISEHNRLYWYRQTLGQGPEFLTYFQNEAQLEKSRLLSDRFSAERPKGSFSTLEIQRTEQGDSAMYLCASSGPSASYNEQFFGPGTRLTVL.